The present entry profiles one T cell receptor (beta chain) with its context. Profiling relied on immunoSEQ multiplex PCR, and the TCRdb table lists in-frame clones only, not all of them. The sample has some 60,000 clones; 91% are singletons. These data originate in a study of a mutant IDH1 vaccine in newly diagnosed glioma. About the study: Beforehand, treatment had been radiotherapy, temozolomide, or both; the majority received both.

The V gene's germline CDR1 is SGHVS and CDR2 FNYEAQ. Trimming stripped 4 bases from V and 1 base from J, with 16 bases between. The CDR3 covers 16 residues. Indicated time point: baseline, week 1 (first vaccination visit). This sample's treatment: pre-vaccination baseline after standard-of-care therapy. This specimen was PBMCs, taken from a glioma patient treated with radiotherapy, temozolomide or both. This chain links TRBV7-6 with TRBJ1-1; D is possibly TRBD1 (5 bases). The sequence derives from a man over 45 with glioma. The CDR3 region has the DNA TGTGCCAGCAGCTCCCGGCATGGGGCCACGAACACTGAAGCTTTCTTT. This sequence encodes CASSSRHGATNTEAFF.